This TCR beta chain was found in a study of early T cells in non-severe SARS-CoV-2 infection. Study as a whole: Unsorted whole blood bulk RNA was sequenced, with unpaired chains. Study-level findings and limits: The VDJdb matching leaned toward anti-spike CD8 responses and overlooked private and CD4 specificities.

As part of library construction, unique molecular identifiers were attached to individual cDNA molecules. A single record per CDR3 protein comes from TCRdb applying MiXCR to the 5' RACE reads. The sample lists about 64,000 distinct CDR3 sequences; 18% were seen once. The length of the CDR3 is 14 residues. With 4 bases clipped from V and 4 bases from J, the junction kept 3 bases outside the gene matches. Looked up from germline, CDR1 is MNHEY and CDR2 is SVGEGT. This clonotype was detected many times. Its antigen is undetermined. This chain uses TRBV6-2 or TRBV6-3 with TRBJ2-4, with TRBD1 matching over 8 bases. The sequenced sample was whole blood, obtained at baseline. The source is an adult who was a healthcare worker with PCR-confirmed SARS-CoV-2 infection or an uninfected control (not recorded which). DNA for the CDR3: TGTGCCAGCAGTTTCGACAGGGGTAAAAACATTCAGTACTTC. This translates into CASSFDRGKNIQYF.